These 22 T cell receptor beta chains share one sample of origin, sequenced in a study of healthy donors' naive CD4 and CD8 T cells. Each TCR library used approximately 500 ng of total RNA and a linear amplification protocol. Each CDR3 protein gets one entry after TCRdb re-called the reads with MiXCR. The data contain approximately 180,000 distinct CDR3 sequences, about four fifths of them singletons. What was sequenced was naive CD4+ and CD8+ T cells sorted from blood, pooled from several donors. The receptors derive from a pool of human donors in good health; the sample pools cells from several healthy donors.

The chain couples TRBV6-5 to TRBJ1-1, with D unresolved. Germline V gene sequence: CDR1 MNHEY, CDR2 SVGAGI. This CDR3 region has 15 residues. The germline V and J ends were trimmed by 2 bases and 2 bases, with 12 bases remaining between them. The CDR3 region has the DNA TGTGCCAGCAGTTACGTGGGCCTAGGAAACACTGAAGCTTTCTTT. Encoded protein: CASSYVGLGNTEAFF.

The CDR3 loop is CASSLSGLGVETQYF. The CDR3 bases are TGTGCCAGCAGCCTCTCCGGGCTGGGAGTGGAGACCCAGTACTTC. The chain has TRBV5-5 and TRBJ2-5; D perhaps matches TRBD2 (5 bases). V shed 4 bases and J shed 5 bases, with 18 bases lying between them. Germline loops: CDR1 SGHKS, CDR2 YYEKEE (reference sequence). This CDR3 spans 15 amino acids. The full variable domain, in which reference TRBV5-5 and TRBJ2-5 provide the parts outside the CDR3, is DAGVTQSPTHLIKTRGQQVTLRCSPISGHKSVSWYQQVLGQGPQFIFQYYEKEERGRGNFPDRFSARQFPNYSSELNVNALLLGDSALYLCASSLSGLGVETQYFGPGTRLLVL.

The V and J genes are TRBV20-1 and TRBJ2-5; TRBD1 is a possible D gene (6 bases). This CDR3 contains 15 residues. V was trimmed by 5 bases and J by 5 bases, leaving 21 bases between them. The germline V gene encodes CDR1 DFQATT and CDR2 SNEGSKA (reference sequence). The CDR3 coding sequence is TGCAGTGCTTGGGGTAGTGGGGCAGGGGAGGAGACCCAGTACTTC. Translated, it gives CSAWGSGAGEETQYF.

With regard to this clonotype: One end of the junction varies from germline; a read error may be responsible. The chain couples TRBV5-6 to TRBJ2-7; D could derive from TRBD1 or TRBD2 (5 bases each). CDR1 SGHDT and CDR2 YYEEEE come from the germline V gene. This CDR3 has 16 amino acids. CDR3 DNA sequence: TGCGCCAGCAGCTTGGTTATAGGGAACAGGCCGGGAGAGCAGTACTTC. The encoded protein is CASSLVIGNRPGEQYF.

For this clonotype: One junction end does not reproduce the germline sequence, and a read error may be involved. The chain has TRBV5-1 and TRBJ1-2; D is undetermined. Looked up from germline, CDR1 is SGHRS and CDR2 is YFSETQ. The CDR3 extends over 17 amino acids. In DNA form, the CDR3 reads TGTGCCAGCAGCTTGGCGGAATTAGTCTTCGTCGGCTATGGCTACACCTTC. Translating gives CASSLAELVFVGYGYTF.

The chain carries TRBV15 and TRBJ2-7, with no clear D. The CDR3 has 13 residues. V lost 1 base to trimming and J lost 3 bases, with 7 bases between them. Per germline, CDR1 LNHNV and CDR2 YYDKDF (reference sequence). The CDR3 DNA sequence: TGTGCCACCAGCAGAGCGCTCCTCTACGAGCAGTACTTC. Residues: CATSRALLYEQYF.

The rearrangement joins TRBV10-3 to TRBJ2-3; D remains ambiguous. CDR1 ENHRY and CDR2 SYGVKD come from the germline V gene. V lost 6 bases, J lost 0 bases, and 10 bases lay in between. The length of the CDR3 is 14 residues. The CDR3 DNA sequence: TGTGCCATCAGCCTGGAGAGGAGCACAGATACGCAGTATTTT. Protein product: CAISLERSTDTQYF.

V gene TRBV20-1 combines with J gene TRBJ1-1; perhaps TRBD1 as D (5 bases). The V end was cut by 0 bases, the J end by 5 bases, with 13 bases between. Germline values: CDR1 DFQATT, CDR2 SNEGSKA (reference sequence). The CDR3 is 14 residues long. The CDR3 loop is CSARDRRGGTEAFF. The CDR3 DNA is TGCAGTGCTAGAGATAGACGTGGGGGAACTGAAGCTTTCTTT.

The chain recombines TRBV4-2 with TRBJ1-6, with D perhaps matching TRBD1 (5 bases). Trimming cost V 7 bases and J 0 bases, with 13 bases left between them. CDR1 and CDR2 from the germline V gene are LGHNA and YNFKEQ. The CDR3 has 16 amino acids. The CDR3 region is CASKGMRSSYNSPLHF. CDR3 coding DNA: TGTGCCAGCAAGGGGATGCGAAGCTCCTATAATTCACCCCTCCACTTT.

As DNA, the CDR3 is TGTGCCAGTAACATGAGGGAGGAAGCTTTCTTT. Translation gives CASNMREEAFF. The chain employs TRBV19 and TRBJ1-1; D gene ambiguous. The CDR3 totals 11 residues. Trimming stripped 7 bases from V and 8 bases from J, with 11 bases between. Germline V CDR1 and CDR2: LNHDA, SQIVND (reference sequence). The whole variable domain, filled in from reference TRBV19 and TRBJ1-1, reads DGGITQSPKYLFRKEGQNVTLSCEQNLNHDAMYWYRQDPGQGLRLIYYSQIVNDFQKGDIAEGYSVSREKKESFPLTVTSAQKNPTAFYLCASNMREEAFFGQGTRLTVV.

The rearrangement joins TRBV19 to TRBJ1-6, with no clear D. The V end lost 1 base, the J end lost 6 bases, and 4 bases lay between the germline ends. Germline assignment: CDR1 LNHDA and CDR2 SQIVND (reference sequence). The CDR3 length is 13 residues. CDR3 DNA: TGTGCCAGTAGTATAGGAGTTAATTCACCCCTCCACTTT. Translated: CASSIGVNSPLHF.

The gene calls are TRBV6-5 and TRBJ2-1; no clear D. CDR1 is MNHEY, CDR2 SVGAGI, per germline. The CDR3 has 14 residues. Between the trimmed V and J ends, which lost 6 bases and 0 bases, there was a span of 9 bases. The CDR3 here is CASRLESSYNEQFF. In DNA, the CDR3 is TGTGCCAGCAGGCTAGAAAGCTCCTACAATGAGCAGTTCTTC.

V gene TRBV27 combines with J gene TRBJ2-7; D is unresolved. The CDR3 sequence is 13 residues long. Trimming stripped 5 bases from V and 0 bases from J, with 8 bases between. Germline assignment: CDR1 MNHEY and CDR2 SMNVEV (reference sequence). Written as DNA, the CDR3 is TGTGCCAGCAGTCCTTATAGCTCCTACGAGCAGTACTTC. It translates to CASSPYSSYEQYF.

The chain is built from TRBV15 and TRBJ2-5; 12 bases agree with TRBD1. This CDR3 comprises 15 residues. Trimming took 5 bases from V and 5 from J; bases not matched to a gene: 6. Germline V CDR1 and CDR2: LNHNV, YYDKDF (reference sequence). CDR3 nucleotides: TGTGCCACCAGCTCCGGGACAGGGGGCAGGGAGACCCAGTACTTC. It encodes CATSSGTGGRETQYF.

The chain is built from TRBV27 and TRBJ1-2, with TRBD1 matching 7 bases. The CDR3 sequence is 15 residues long. V lost 5 bases to trimming and J lost 6 bases; unmatched junction nucleotides: 12. Germline CDR1 and CDR2: MNHEY and SMNVEV (reference sequence). The CDR3 DNA follows: TGTGCCAGCAGTCCTAGAACCGGGACAGTCGATGGCTACACCTTC. Translating it yields CASSPRTGTVDGYTF.

The rearrangement uses TRBV28 and TRBJ1-1; D remains unclear. Deletions cut 3 bases from V and 6 bases from J, with 11 bases between. The V gene's germline CDR1 is MDHEN and CDR2 SYDVKM. The CDR3 totals 13 residues. CDR3 sequence (DNA): TGTGCCAGCAGTTTCAAGGAGTATTCTGAAGCTTTCTTT. Translated: CASSFKEYSEAFF.

This clonotype was counted once. The rearrangement uses TRBV6-6 and TRBJ1-1; no firm D call. With 2 bases removed from V and 6 bases from J, the gap between germline ends came to 10 bases. The length of the CDR3 is 13 residues. The germline V gene has CDR1 MNHNY and CDR2 SVGAGI (reference sequence). DNA for the CDR3: TGTGCCAGCAGTTACGTTAGTTGGTCTGAAGCTTTCTTT. Its translation: CASSYVSWSEAFF.

In its sample, this clonotype was seen a few times. The chain employs TRBV6-2 or TRBV6-3 and TRBJ2-7, with a tentative D call TRBD1 (5 bases). The CDR3 spans 15 residues. The V gene's germline CDR1 is MNHEY and CDR2 SVGEGT. Trimming removed 0 bases from V and 2 bases from J, with 11 bases in between. The CDR3 loop reads CASSYSPGPPYEQYF. CDR3 nucleotide sequence: TGTGCCAGCAGTTACTCTCCAGGGCCCCCCTACGAGCAGTACTTC.

V is TRBV6-1 and J is TRBJ2-1; D uncertain. The CDR3 consists of 16 residues. Germline V gives CDR1 MNHNS, CDR2 SASEGT. V gave up 5 bases and J gave up 0 bases, with 14 bases separating them. The CDR3 DNA follows: TGTGCCAGCAGTCTGAACTTAGGGCCCTCCTACAATGAGCAGTTCTTC. It encodes CASSLNLGPSYNEQFF.

This chain links TRBV14 with TRBJ2-3; 8 nucleotides agree with TRBD2. The germline V gene encodes CDR1 SGHDN and CDR2 FVKESK. This CDR3 has 15 amino acids. Unmatched junction bases numbered 6, after V lost 1 base and J lost 6 bases. The CDR3 DNA reads as TGTGCCAGCAGCCAAGTATCAGCGGGGGTTGATACGCAGTATTTT. Protein product: CASSQVSAGVDTQYF.

The rearrangement links TRBV6-5 to TRBJ2-7; 12 bases fit TRBD2. With V trimmed by 5 bases and J by 4 bases, 6 bases remained unmatched. This CDR3 region has 15 residues. The V gene's germline CDR1 is MNHEY and CDR2 SVGAGI. This CDR3 is CASSKLAGGRYEQYF. In nucleotides, the CDR3 is TGTGCCAGCAGTAAACTAGCGGGAGGTCGGTACGAGCAGTACTTC.

This clonotype was found a few times. V is TRBV27 and J is TRBJ2-5; possible D gene TRBD2, 5 bases. V lost 3 bases and J lost 9, with 8 bases in between. The CDR3 sequence is 11 residues long. The V gene's germline CDR1 is MNHEY and CDR2 SMNVEV (reference sequence). The CDR3 reads CASSLDGAQYF. The DNA of the CDR3 is TGTGCCAGCAGTTTGGACGGGGCCCAGTACTTC.